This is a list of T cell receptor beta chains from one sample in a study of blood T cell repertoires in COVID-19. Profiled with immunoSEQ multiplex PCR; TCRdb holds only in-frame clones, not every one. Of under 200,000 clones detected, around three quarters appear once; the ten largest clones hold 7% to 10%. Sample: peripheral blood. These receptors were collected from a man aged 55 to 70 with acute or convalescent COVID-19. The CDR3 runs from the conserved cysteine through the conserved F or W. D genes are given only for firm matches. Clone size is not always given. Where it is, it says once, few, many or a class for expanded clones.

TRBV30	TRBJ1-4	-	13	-	TGTGCCTGGAGTGTACAGGGAAATGAAAAACTGTTTTTT	CAWSVQGNEKLFF
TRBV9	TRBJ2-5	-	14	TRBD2	TGTGCCAGCAGCGTATGGGGAGGGCTAGAGACCCAGTACTTC	CASSVWGGLETQYF
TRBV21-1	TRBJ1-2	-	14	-	TGTGCCAGCAGCAAAGGGAACAGGGCCTATGGCTACACCTTC	CASSKGNRAYGYTF
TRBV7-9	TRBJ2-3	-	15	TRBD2	TGTGCCAGCAGCCCACCTAGCGGAAGCACAGATACGCAGTATTTT	CASSPPSGSTDTQYF
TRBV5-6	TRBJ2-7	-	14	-	TGTGCCAGCAGCCTCCAGGGGTTTTCCTACGAGCAGTACTTC	CASSLQGFSYEQYF
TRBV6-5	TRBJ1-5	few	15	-	TGTGCCAGCAGTCTATCCGGGATGGGAAATCAGCCCCAGCATTTT	CASSLSGMGNQPQHF
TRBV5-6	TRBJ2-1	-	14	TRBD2	TGTGCCAGCAGCCCCGTTAGCGGGATCAATGAGCAGTTCTTC	CASSPVSGINEQFF
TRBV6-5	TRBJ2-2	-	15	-	TGTGCCAGCAGTTACGATCACAGGGATGCCGGGGAGCTGTTTTTT	CASSYDHRDAGELFF
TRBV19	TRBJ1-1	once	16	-	TGTGCCAGTAGTCGATTCCCTCCCGACAGGAACACTGAAGCTTTCTTT	CASSRFPPDRNTEAFF
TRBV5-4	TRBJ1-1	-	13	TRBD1	TGTGCCAGCAGCTTGACAGGGGGTACTGAAGCTTTCTTT	CASSLTGGTEAFF
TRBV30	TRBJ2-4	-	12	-	TGTGCCTGGCAACTAGGGAACGGCATTCAGTACTTC	CAWQLGNGIQYF
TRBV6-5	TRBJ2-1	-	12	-	TGTGCCAGCAGTTCCAGGGCCGATGAGCAGTTCTTC	CASSSRADEQFF
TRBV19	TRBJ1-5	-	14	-	TGTGCCAGTAGTATAGGGCAGGTCAATCAGCCCCAGCATTTT	CASSIGQVNQPQHF
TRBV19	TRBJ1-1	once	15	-	TGTGCCAGTAGTATAGATCTGAGGCGGGCCACTGAAGCTTTCTTT	CASSIDLRRATEAFF
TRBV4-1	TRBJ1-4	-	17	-	TGCGCCAGCACCCAAAACGCAGGAGGGATAATTACTGAAAAACTGTTTTTT	CASTQNAGGIITEKLFF
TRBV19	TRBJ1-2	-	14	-	TGTGCCAGTACCACTACGGCCGGTACCCACGGCTACACCTTC	CASTTTAGTHGYTF
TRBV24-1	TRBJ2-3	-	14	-	TGTGCCACCAGTGATTTAGTCCTAGGAGATACGCAGTATTTT	CATSDLVLGDTQYF
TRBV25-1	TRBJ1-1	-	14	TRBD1	TGTGCCAGCACCGGACAGGGGAAAGCAACTGAAGCTTTCTTT	CASTGQGKATEAFF
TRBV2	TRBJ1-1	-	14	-	TGTGCCAGCAGTGAAGTTAGTGTGAACACTGAAGCTTTCTTT	CASSEVSVNTEAFF
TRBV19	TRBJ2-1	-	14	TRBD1	TGTGCCAGTAGAACAGGGGCCGCAGGGGATGAGCAGTTCTTC	CASRTGAAGDEQFF
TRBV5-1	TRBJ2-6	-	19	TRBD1	TGCGCCAGCAGCTTGACACCGGACAGGGTTGGTTCGGGGGCCAACGTCCTGACTTTC	CASSLTPDRVGSGANVLTF
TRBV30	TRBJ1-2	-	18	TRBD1	TGTGCCTGGAGTAGCTCCGCATACTCGACGAGACAGGGTTATGGCTACACCTTC	CAWSSSAYSTRQGYGYTF
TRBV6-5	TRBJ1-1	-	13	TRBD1	TGTGCCAGCAGACGAGACAGGGGGGAAGAAGCTTTCTTT	CASRRDRGEEAFF
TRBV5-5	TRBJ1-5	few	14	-	TGTGCCAGCAGTATGGCTAGTCAGGGTCAGCCCCAGCATTTT	CASSMASQGQPQHF